This T cell receptor (beta chain) is drawn from a study of cytomegalovirus exposure and HLA in healthy donors. Per the germline V gene, CDR1 is MNHEY and CDR2 is SVGAGI. The V end lost 7 bases, the J end lost 7 bases, and 16 bases lay between the germline ends. The CDR3 contains 13 residues. Study-wide results and limits: A later analysis found first-cohort TCR clusters tended to co-occur in the 110 or so validation repertoires. Whilst most TCR sequences proved rare, a subset of public TCRs occurred across many donors. Cytomegalovirus association was listed for about 180 TCR beta chains.

As regards this clone: Its specificity is not known.

Generated by immunoSEQ multiplex PCR, the TCRdb table keeps only in-frame clones and is missing some. This sample carries under 250,000 clones, 85% to 95% of them seen once, and the ten largest clones take about 0.95%. The chain is built from TRBV6-5 and TRBJ1-1; D may be TRBD1 (6 bases). Sequenced material: PBMCs. The receptor was derived from a woman between 18 and 29 years old in good health and CMV-seronegative. DNA of the CDR3: TGTGCCAGCACCCACGGGGGGCGAGATGAAGCTTTCTTT. It translates to CASTHGGRDEAFF.